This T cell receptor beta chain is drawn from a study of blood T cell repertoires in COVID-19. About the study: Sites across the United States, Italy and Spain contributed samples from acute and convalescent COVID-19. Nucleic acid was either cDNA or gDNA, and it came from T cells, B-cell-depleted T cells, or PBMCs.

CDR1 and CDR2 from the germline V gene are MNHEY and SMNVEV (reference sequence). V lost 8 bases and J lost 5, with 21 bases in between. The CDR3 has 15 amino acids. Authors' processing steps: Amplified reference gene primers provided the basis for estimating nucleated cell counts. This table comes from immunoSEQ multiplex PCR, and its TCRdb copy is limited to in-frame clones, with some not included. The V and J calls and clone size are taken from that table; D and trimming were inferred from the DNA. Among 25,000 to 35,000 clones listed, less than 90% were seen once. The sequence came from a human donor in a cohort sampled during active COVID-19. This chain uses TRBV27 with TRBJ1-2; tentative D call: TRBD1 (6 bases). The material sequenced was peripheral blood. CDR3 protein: CASGVYRVPFYGYTF. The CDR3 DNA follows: TGTGCCAGCGGTGTTTACAGGGTCCCTTTTTATGGCTACACCTTC.